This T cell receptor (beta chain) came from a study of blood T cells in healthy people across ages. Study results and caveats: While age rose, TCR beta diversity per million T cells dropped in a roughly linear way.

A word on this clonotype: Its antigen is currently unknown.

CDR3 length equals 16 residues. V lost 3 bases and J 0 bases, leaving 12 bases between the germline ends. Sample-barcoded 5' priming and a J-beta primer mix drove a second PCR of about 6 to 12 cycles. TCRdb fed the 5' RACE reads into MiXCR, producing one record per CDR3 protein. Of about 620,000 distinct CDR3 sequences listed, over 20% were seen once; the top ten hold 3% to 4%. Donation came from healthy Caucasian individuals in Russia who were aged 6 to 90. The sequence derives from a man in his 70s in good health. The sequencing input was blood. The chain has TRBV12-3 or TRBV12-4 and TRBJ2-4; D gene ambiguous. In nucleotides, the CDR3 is TGTGCCAGCAGTTTGGATTTCAGCCTAGCCAAAAACATTCAGTACTTC. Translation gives CASSLDFSLAKNIQYF.